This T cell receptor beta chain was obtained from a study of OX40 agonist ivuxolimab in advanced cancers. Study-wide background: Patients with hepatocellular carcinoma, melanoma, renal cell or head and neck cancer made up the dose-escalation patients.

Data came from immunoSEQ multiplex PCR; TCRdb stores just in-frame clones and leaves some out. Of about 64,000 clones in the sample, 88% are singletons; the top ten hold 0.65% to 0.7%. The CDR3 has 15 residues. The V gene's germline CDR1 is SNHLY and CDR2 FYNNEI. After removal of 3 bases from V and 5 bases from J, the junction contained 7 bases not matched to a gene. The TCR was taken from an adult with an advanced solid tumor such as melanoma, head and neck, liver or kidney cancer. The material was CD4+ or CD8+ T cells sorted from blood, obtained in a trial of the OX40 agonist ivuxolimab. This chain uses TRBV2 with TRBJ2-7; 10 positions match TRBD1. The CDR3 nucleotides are TGTGCCAGCAGTGACTGGGACAGGGGAGGCCACGAGCAGTACTTC. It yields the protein CASSDWDRGGHEQYF.